A selection of T cell receptor beta chains follows, all from one sample in a study of breast tumors, draining lymph nodes, adjacent tissues. TCRdb itself ran the multiplex PCR reads through MiXCR, one entry per CDR3 protein. The sample yields around 150,000 distinct CDR3 sequences, around a third seen once. The sample comprised axillary lymph node tissue. These receptors came from a female donor with breast cancer. Some clones in this sample may be carry-over from other donors' samples. CDR3s include the opening cysteine and the closing phenylalanine or tryptophan. The D gene is left open where the match is weak. Some rows have no size entry. The others give once, few or many, or a class for an expanded clone.

abundance | d_gene | v_gene | CDR3aa
many | NA | TRBV7-2 | CASSKGGVNVLTF
NA | TRBD2 | TRBV7-2 | CASSSLAGAQETQYF
NA | NA | TRBV19 | CASRGLQDGNEQFF
NA | TRBD1 | TRBV7-2 | CASSSGTVRNEQFF
many | TRBD2 | TRBV20-1 | CSASTSGRRQDTQYF
NA | NA | TRBV3-1 | CASSQAGTTGEAFF
many | NA | TRBV27 | CASTPVYRASYEQYF
many | TRBD1 | TRBV4-1 | CASRKPGQGGGYTF
many | NA | TRBV6-4 | CASREDSWDSTDTQYF
many | NA | TRBV30 | CAWSVGGFGEKLFF
NA | NA | TRBV9 | CASSALTQRNTEAFF
NA | NA | TRBV7-9 | CASSPAPGYNEQFF
many | NA | TRBV15 | CATSRVEDLTAFLYSNQPQHF
many | NA | TRBV6-2/TRBV6-3 | CASSYGSGGAGVQPQHF
NA | NA | TRBV7-2 | CASSRRTELNTEAFF
few | NA | TRBV4-2 | CASSQGVGQANTEAFF
NA | TRBD2 | TRBV11-1 | CASSPQPTAGGNTDTQYF
many | NA | TRBV7-9 | CASSAQGDQPQHF
many | NA | TRBV5-1 | CASSLYPRGPQETQYF
NA | TRBD1 | TRBV12-3/TRBV12-4 | CASSRTGGRTDTQYF
many | NA | TRBV7-2 | CASSLVAGGLQETQYF
NA | NA | TRBV18 | CASSRAGTVIGGDTQYF
NA | TRBD1 | TRBV12-3/TRBV12-4 | CASSLQDRGPNSPLHF
many | NA | TRBV20-1 | CSARDAPWDYGYTF
many | NA | TRBV6-5 | CASYSGHNEKLFF
many | NA | TRBV15 | CATSREAGNYGYTF
many | NA | TRBV7-2 | CASSLGGGGSYNSPLHF
many | NA | TRBV9 | CASSVDYGGVGSPLHF
NA | NA | TRBV12-3/TRBV12-4 | CASSFRQQNTEAFF
many | TRBD1 | TRBV18 | CASSSGTGVSGYTF
NA | NA | TRBV20-1 | CSARGGTFF
NA | TRBD1 | TRBV24-1 | CATSDPGQGSYEQYF
many | TRBD1 | TRBV18 | CASSYGQGARYEQYF
NA | NA | TRBV29-1 | CSVGQWGNGYTF
few | NA | TRBV20-1 | CSARVFVGGGSTEAFF
NA | TRBD2 | TRBV12-3/TRBV12-4 | CASSLLTSGDKNIQYF
many | NA | TRBV6-5 | CASSHSSYSGNTIYF
many | NA | TRBV25-1 | CASSAWESGELFF
many | TRBD2 | TRBV19 | CASSISGLAGGSSYEQYF
NA | NA | TRBV5-1 | CASRPEGLTKEETQYF
NA | TRBD1 | TRBV6-6 | CASSRRGQGGTDTQYF
NA | TRBD2 | TRBV30 | CAWSLTGLAGLTRGEQYF
many | TRBD2 | TRBV6-5 | CASSLSIAGARTDTQYF
few | NA | TRBV6-5 | CASSEVGGDTEAFF
many | TRBD2 | TRBV11-3 | CASSLSSGRSYNEQFF
many | TRBD2 | TRBV4-2 | CASSQDPGLASGPDTQYF
many | NA | TRBV5-1 | CASSLAGNSGYTF